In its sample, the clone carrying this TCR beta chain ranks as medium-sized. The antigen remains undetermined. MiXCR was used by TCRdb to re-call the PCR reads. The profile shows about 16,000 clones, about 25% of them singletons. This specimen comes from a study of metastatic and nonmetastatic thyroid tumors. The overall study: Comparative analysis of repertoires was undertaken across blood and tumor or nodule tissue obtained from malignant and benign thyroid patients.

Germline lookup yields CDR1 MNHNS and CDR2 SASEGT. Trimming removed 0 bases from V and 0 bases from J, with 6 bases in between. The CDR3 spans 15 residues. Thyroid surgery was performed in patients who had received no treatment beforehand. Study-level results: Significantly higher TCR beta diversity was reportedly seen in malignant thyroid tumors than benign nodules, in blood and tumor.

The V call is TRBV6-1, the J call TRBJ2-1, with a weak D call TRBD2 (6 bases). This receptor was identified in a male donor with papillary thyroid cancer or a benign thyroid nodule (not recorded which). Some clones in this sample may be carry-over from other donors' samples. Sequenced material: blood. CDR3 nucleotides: TGTGCCAGCAGTGAAGCGGGGGGCTCCTACAATGAGCAGTTCTTC. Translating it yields CASSEAGGSYNEQFF.